The entry that follows covers one TCR beta chain sequence. What it recognizes is unknown. The data are from a study of cytomegalovirus exposure and HLA in healthy donors. An approximately 130-subject validation cohort, separate from the 666-subject first cohort, supplied the donors. This table comes from immunoSEQ multiplex PCR, and its TCRdb copy is limited to in-frame clones, with some not included. The sample holds around 200,000 clones, approximately 86% seen once. Study conclusions and caveats: First-cohort TCR clusters tended to co-occur in the roughly 130 validation repertoires, a later analysis found. Investigators reported 150 to 200 TCR beta chains as tied to cytomegalovirus.

With 7 bases removed from V and 1 base from J, the gap between germline ends came to 13 bases. From germline, CDR1 is GTSNPN and CDR2 SVGIG (reference sequence). This CDR3 has 13 amino acids. This receptor was taken from a woman aged 18-29 years in good health and CMV-seronegative. The sample comprised PBMCs. This rearrangement joins TRBV30 to TRBJ1-1, with D perhaps TRBD1 (5 bases). CDR3 nucleotides: TGTGCCTCGGAAGGGGATACGAACACTGAAGCTTTCTTT. It codes for CASEGDTNTEAFF.